The TCR beta chain under discussion was sequenced for a study of OX40 agonist ivuxolimab in advanced cancers. This CDR3 contains 13 residues. CDR1 is GTSNPN, CDR2 SVGIG, per germline (reference sequence). V dropped 0 bases and J dropped 3; count of bases not matched to a gene: 2. Sequencing used immunoSEQ multiplex PCR; TCRdb keeps in-frame clones, though not all of them. This table holds 20,000 to 25,000 clones, roughly 84% found once. The material sequenced was CD4+ or CD8+ T cells sorted from blood, taken in a trial of the OX40 agonist ivuxolimab. The sequence was obtained from an adult with an advanced solid tumor such as melanoma, head and neck, liver or kidney cancer. This rearrangement joins TRBV30 to TRBJ2-7, with 7 bases fitting TRBD2. CDR3 amino acids: CAWSVERGYEQYF. In DNA, the CDR3 is TGTGCCTGGAGTGTGGAGCGGGGCTACGAGCAGTACTTC.